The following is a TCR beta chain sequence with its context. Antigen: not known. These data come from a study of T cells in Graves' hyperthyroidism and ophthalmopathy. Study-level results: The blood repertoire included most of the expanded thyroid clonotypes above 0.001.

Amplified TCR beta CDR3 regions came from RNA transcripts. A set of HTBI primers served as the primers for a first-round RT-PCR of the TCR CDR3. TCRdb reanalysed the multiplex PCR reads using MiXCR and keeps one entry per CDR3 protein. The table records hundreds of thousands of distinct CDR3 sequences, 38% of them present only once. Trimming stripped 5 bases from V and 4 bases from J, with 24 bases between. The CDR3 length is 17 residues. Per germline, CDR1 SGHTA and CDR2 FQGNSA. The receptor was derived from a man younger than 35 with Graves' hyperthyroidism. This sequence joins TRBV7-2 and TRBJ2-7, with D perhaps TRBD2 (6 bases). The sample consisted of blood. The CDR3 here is CASSPGPYTGGVYEQYF. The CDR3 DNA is TGTGCCAGCAGCCCGGGACCTTACACCGGCGGGGTGTACGAGCAGTACTTC.